Listed here are 9 T cell receptor beta chains from one sample, sequenced in a study of T cells in Graves' hyperthyroidism and ophthalmopathy. Researchers took RNA transcripts and amplified the TCR beta CDR3 regions from them. The HTBI set primed first-round TCR CDR3 RT-PCR. TCRdb fed the multiplex PCR reads into MiXCR, producing one record per CDR3 protein. The sample consists of over 700,000 distinct CDR3 sequences, 38% of them appearing once. The specimen sequenced was blood. Receptors originate from a young man with Graves' hyperthyroidism.

The rearrangement joins TRBV5-1 to TRBJ2-7; TRBD1 matches at 7 bases. V shed 0 bases, J shed 6 bases, and the junction held 9 bases outside the gene matches. Germline V gives CDR1 SGHRS, CDR2 YFSETQ. The CDR3 is made up of 15 amino acids. The CDR3 nucleotides read TGCGCCAGCAGCTTGGGAGGACAGGTAGGTGGCGAGCAGTACTTC. Protein product: CASSLGGQVGGEQYF.

This clonotype was counted many times. The chain combines TRBV10-1 with TRBJ1-1; TRBD1 might be the D (5 bases). The CDR3 consists of 14 residues. The germline CDR1 and CDR2 sequences are WNHNN and SYGVQD (reference sequence). The germline V and J ends were trimmed by 2 bases and 1 base, with 8 bases remaining between them. CDR3 region: CASSEEGRNTEAFF. The CDR3 DNA follows: TGCGCCAGCAGTGAGGAGGGACGGAACACTGAAGCTTTCTTT.

The rearrangement joins TRBV20-1 to TRBJ1-2; 8 bases line up with TRBD1. The CDR3 is 12 residues long. V shed 6 bases and J 8 bases; nucleotides not matched to a gene: 8. The germline V gene encodes CDR1 DFQATT and CDR2 SNEGSKA (reference sequence). The CDR3 DNA reads TGCAGTGCGGGGCAGGGGGCGCGAGGCTACACCTTC. Translation: CSAGQGARGYTF.

This chain uses TRBV20-1 with TRBJ1-5, with 10 positions matching TRBD1. The CDR3 loop spans 16 amino acids. Trimming took 0 bases from V and 5 from J; bases not matched to a gene: 7. The germline V gene encodes CDR1 DFQATT and CDR2 SNEGSKA (reference sequence). The CDR3 DNA reads TGCAGTGCTAGAGAAGGGACAGGGGAGATGCATCAGCCCCAGCATTTT. Its translation: CSAREGTGEMHQPQHF.

The table lists this clonotype with many counts. This chain connects TRBV20-1 to TRBJ2-7, with 7 bases that match TRBD1. The CDR3 has 11 residues. Trimming removed 5 bases from V and 5 bases from J; junction bases left unmatched: 3. CDR1 is DFQATT and CDR2 is SNEGSKA in the germline V gene (reference sequence). The CDR3 spells CSARQGHEQYF. CDR3 coding DNA: TGCAGTGCTCGACAGGGCCACGAGCAGTACTTC.

The V call is TRBV12-3 or TRBV12-4, the J call TRBJ1-4; maybe TRBD1 (6 bases). The CDR3 totals 15 residues. V lost 3 bases, J lost 7 bases, and 15 bases lay in between. CDR3 DNA sequence: TGTGCCAGCAGTTTCTTTGGGGGCGTTGGTGAAAAACTGTTTTTT. It is translated as CASSFFGGVGEKLFF.

The table lists this clonotype with a few counts. This rearrangement joins TRBV19 to TRBJ2-5; TRBD1 might be the D (6 bases). V was pared by 4 bases and J by 5 bases, with 11 bases between. The length of the CDR3 is 13 residues. Germline V CDR1 and CDR2: LNHDA, SQIVND (reference sequence). The CDR3 reads CASSRTAEETQYF. The CDR3 DNA reads TGTGCCAGTAGTAGGACAGCCGAGGAGACCCAGTACTTC.

The chain couples TRBV5-1 to TRBJ2-6; D ambiguous. Trimming shortened V by 4 bases and J by 0 bases, and 8 bases separated the two germline ends. From germline, CDR1 is SGHRS and CDR2 YFSETQ. CDR3 length: 15 residues. The CDR3 DNA sequence: TGCGCCAGCAGCGTCCAAAGCTCTGGGGCCAACGTCCTGACTTTC. This encodes CASSVQSSGANVLTF. Full variable domain (outside the CDR3, taken from reference TRBV5-1 and TRBJ2-6): KAGVTQTPRYLIKTRGQQVTLSCSPISGHRSVSWYQQTPGQGLQFLFEYFSETQRNKGNFPGRFSGRQFSNSRSEMNVSTLELGDSALYLCASSVQSSGANVLTFGAGSRLTVL.

This clonotype has a count of ten or more. The chain is built from TRBV24-1 and TRBJ2-6, with 9 bases that match TRBD1. The trim removed 4 bases at V and 2 bases at J, leaving 5 bases unmatched. The CDR3 covers 17 residues. CDR1 KGHDR and CDR2 SFDVKD come from the germline V gene. The CDR3 spells CATSDTGTGTGANVLTF. For the CDR3, the DNA is TGTGCCACCAGTGACACCGGGACAGGGACTGGGGCCAACGTCCTGACTTTC.